This TCR beta chain emerged from a study of CD8+ T cells in alopecia areata. Study-wide background: Tofacitinib therapy lasting 6 to 18 months was followed by 6 months off drug. The share of scalp area affected provided the severity score for treated patients.

This clone was found a few times. The antigen remains unidentified. CDR1 and CDR2 from the germline V gene are SQVTM and ANQGSEA. Trimming removed 7 bases from V and 7 bases from J; junction bases left unmatched: 5. The CDR3 loop spans 11 amino acids. Regarding the study as a whole: Given one nonresponder, whether baseline CD8+ expansion relates to response remains uncertain. Greater clonality was observed in lesional scalp samples, especially alopecia totalis/universalis, versus normal scalp.

Treatment reported: oral pan-JAK inhibitor, 5-10 mg twice daily. cDNA serving as the sequencing template came from extracted, reverse transcribed RNA. Some clones are missing from TCRdb's copy, which holds only in-frame ones; the method was immunoSEQ multiplex PCR. The table lists 150,000 to 200,000 clones, around 59% of them singletons, with around 14% in the top ten. Here the sequenced sample was CD4+ T cells sorted from blood, taken at week 24, from a patient treated with tofacitinib. This receptor was identified in a human donor with alopecia areata. This sequence joins TRBV29-1 and TRBJ1-2; 8 bases fit TRBD1. The CDR3 loop reads CSAGDRGGYTF. CDR3 DNA: TGCAGCGCCGGTGACAGGGGTGGCTACACCTTC.